This entry lists 22 T cell receptor beta chains sequenced from one sample in a study of HIV-infected patients and healthy controls. TCRdb used MiXCR to reprocess the 5' RACE reads, holding one entry per CDR3 protein. Among about 67,000 distinct CDR3 sequences listed, about 16% were seen once. Sequenced: CD4+ T cells from blood. The receptor set was obtained from a human donor in good health.

This chain uses TRBV20-1 with TRBJ2-7; D could derive from TRBD1 or TRBD2 (5 bases each). This CDR3 contains 14 residues. V lost 4 bases, J lost 4 bases, and 17 bases lay in between. In germline, CDR1 is DFQATT, CDR2 SNEGSKA (reference sequence). CDR3 amino acids: CSATGTRVRYEQYF. CDR3 in DNA: TGCAGTGCTACCGGGACCCGGGTTAGGTACGAGCAGTACTTC.

The sample holds a few counts of this clonotype. The chain's CDR3 is CASSVGLLNEQFF. In nucleotides, the CDR3 is TGTGCCAGCAGCGTCGGGCTTTTAAATGAGCAGTTCTTC. This chain connects TRBV11-3 to TRBJ2-1; D is unresolved. CDR1 and CDR2 (germline): SGHNT, YENEEA. Trimming cost V 5 bases and J 7 bases, with 12 bases left between them. The CDR3 covers 13 residues.

This clonotype has more than one count but fewer than ten. The CDR3, as DNA: TGCAGTGCTAGCGCAGTGGGGGACTATGGCTACACCTTC. Protein product: CSASAVGDYGYTF. The J gene is TRBJ1-2, the V gene TRBV20-1; tentative D call: TRBD1 (5 bases). The CDR3 runs 13 residues. The ends were cut back, 3 bases at V and 3 bases at J, with 11 bases in the middle. CDR1 and CDR2 (germline): DFQATT, SNEGSKA (reference sequence).

The chain uses TRBV3-1 and TRBJ2-6; 8 nucleotides match TRBD1. V was pared by 5 bases and J by 0 bases, with 3 bases of the junction left unmatched. CDR1 is LGHDT and CDR2 is YNNKEL in the germline V gene (reference sequence). The CDR3 totals 16 residues. As DNA, the CDR3 is TGTGCCAGCAGCGGGGACAGGCACTCTGGGGCCAACGTCCTGACTTTC. It is translated as CASSGDRHSGANVLTF.

This clonotype was counted ten times or more. J is TRBJ2-1 and V is TRBV6-6; TRBD2 agrees at 10 bases. This CDR3 spans 18 amino acids. V trimming: 5 bases; J trimming: 6 bases; junction bases outside the gene matches: 16. Germline lookup yields CDR1 MNHNY and CDR2 SVGAGI (reference sequence). CDR3 in DNA: TGTGCCAGCAGTGACGGGAGGGCTAGCGGGAGAGTCCCCAATGAGCAGTTCTTC. It encodes CASSDGRASGRVPNEQFF.

The chain is built from TRBV7-9 and TRBJ2-5; unclear D gene. The germline V gene has CDR1 SEHNR and CDR2 FQNEAQ (reference sequence). CDR3 size: 13 residues. Between the trimmed V and J ends, which lost 1 base and 2 bases, there was a span of 5 bases. The CDR3 region has the DNA TGTGCCAGCAGCTTAGGGGGACAAGAGACCCAGTACTTC. Protein: CASSLGGQETQYF.

The chain links TRBV4-3 to TRBJ2-1; 9 nucleotides line up with TRBD2. The germline V gene has CDR1 LGHNA and CDR2 YSLEER. This CDR3 comprises 19 residues. J was trimmed by 0 bases and V by 4 bases; bases with no gene match: 13. This CDR3 reads CASSLSPWTSASSYNEQFF. In DNA, the CDR3 is TGCGCCAGCAGCCTCTCACCCTGGACTAGCGCGAGCTCCTACAATGAGCAGTTCTTC.

This clonotype was counted many times. The chain recombines TRBV20-1 with TRBJ2-3; TRBD2 might be the D (6 bases). Germline V gives CDR1 DFQATT, CDR2 SNEGSKA (reference sequence). Trimming pared 2 bases from V and 1 base from J, leaving 10 bases between. CDR3 length: 14 amino acids. This chain's CDR3 is CSARLQRGTDTQYF. DNA for the CDR3: TGCAGTGCTAGATTGCAGCGGGGCACAGATACGCAGTATTTT.

CDR3 bases: TGTGCCAGCTCACCACAGACAGGCGTTCCCTACAATGAGCAGTTCTTC. This encodes CASSPQTGVPYNEQFF. The rearrangement joins TRBV18 to TRBJ2-1; possible D gene TRBD1, 6 bases. The CDR3 runs 16 residues. The V gene's germline CDR1 is KGHSH and CDR2 LQKENI. With 1 base removed from V and 2 bases from J, the gap between germline ends came to 12 bases.

This clonotype was seen only once. V usage is TRBV15 and J usage is TRBJ2-1, with no clear D. Per germline, CDR1 LNHNV and CDR2 YYDKDF (reference sequence). CDR3 length: 16 residues. Trimming took off 7 bases at V and 4 bases at J, with 20 bases between the two ends. The CDR3 sequence is CATTSSGQSIYNEQFF. CDR3 bases: TGTGCCACCACCTCCTCCGGGCAATCGATATACAATGAGCAGTTCTTC. The full variable domain, rest sourced from reference TRBV15 and TRBJ2-1, is DAMVIQNPRYQVTQFGKPVTLSCSQTLNHNVMYWYQQKSSQAPKLLFHYYDKDFNNEADTPDNFQSRRPNTSFCFLDIRSPGLGDTAMYLCATTSSGQSIYNEQFFGPGTRLTVL.

This chain connects TRBV20-1 to TRBJ1-3; D is undetermined. The CDR3 covers 13 residues. Trimming took off 6 bases at V and 0 bases at J, with 9 bases between the two ends. In germline, CDR1 is DFQATT, CDR2 SNEGSKA (reference sequence). The CDR3 protein is CSAIGSSGNTIYF. CDR3 sequence (DNA): TGCAGTGCCATCGGGAGCTCTGGAAACACCATATATTTT.

This clonotype was recorded many times. The V gene is TRBV24-1, the J gene TRBJ2-3; D is undetermined. V was trimmed by 4 bases and J by 4 bases, leaving 8 bases between them. The CDR3 has 13 amino acids. Germline-derived CDR1 and CDR2 are KGHDR and SFDVKD. In DNA, the CDR3 is TGTGCCACCAGTGACGTCTTTCCAGATACGCAGTATTTT. This codes for CATSDVFPDTQYF.

This clonotype turned up a few times. CDR3: CASSSVRGDEQFF. The CDR3 region has the DNA TGTGCCAGCAGTTCCGTGAGGGGGGATGAGCAGTTCTTC. The rearrangement uses TRBV6-2 or TRBV6-3 and TRBJ2-1, with D perhaps being TRBD1 or TRBD2 (6 bases each). This CDR3 has 13 residues. V lost 4 bases, J lost 8 bases, and 12 bases lay in between. Germline CDR1 reads MNHEY; CDR2 reads SVGEGT.

This clonotype was counted only a few times. The genes are TRBV7-9 and TRBJ2-3; D is ambiguous. This CDR3 is built from 15 residues. Germline assignment: CDR1 SEHNR and CDR2 FQNEAQ (reference sequence). V shed 5 bases and J shed 1 base, with 13 bases lying between them. The CDR3: CASSDRGGGTDTQYF. In DNA form, the CDR3 reads TGTGCCAGCAGCGACCGAGGTGGGGGCACAGATACGCAGTATTTT.

This clonotype was detected only a few times. The rearrangement joins TRBV12-3 or TRBV12-4 to TRBJ2-3; possibly TRBD1 or TRBD2 for D (6 bases each). The CDR3 loop spans 14 amino acids. The V gene lost 8 bases and the J gene lost 6 bases, with 18 bases spanning the gap. CDR3 nucleotides: TGTGCCAGCCGAGGGGGGCTGGGCAGGGATACGCAGTATTTT. Amino acids: CASRGGLGRDTQYF.

The chain joins TRBV19 to TRBJ1-2; a weak D match, TRBD1 (6 bases). This CDR3 has 15 amino acids. Germline-derived CDR1 and CDR2 are LNHDA and SQIVND (reference sequence). The V and J ends lost 2 bases and 7 bases respectively, with 17 bases between them. DNA of the CDR3: TGTGCCAGTAGTATAAATCAGGGGATCTCAGGTGGCTACACCTTC. Protein: CASSINQGISGGYTF. The variable domain in full, completed from reference TRBV19 and TRBJ1-2, reads DGGITQSPKYLFRKEGQNVTLSCEQNLNHDAMYWYRQDPGQGLRLIYYSQIVNDFQKGDIAEGYSVSREKKESFPLTVTSAQKNPTAFYLCASSINQGISGGYTFGSGTRLTVV.

This clonotype appeared a few times. V gene TRBV14 combines with J gene TRBJ1-3; D not resolved. V was shortened by 1 base and J by 12 bases, with 10 bases between the two germline ends. The CDR3 covers 12 residues. The germline CDR1 and CDR2 sequences are SGHDN and FVKESK. CDR3 DNA: TGTGCCAGCAGCCAAGCTTCGGTTCACATATATTTT. It codes for CASSQASVHIYF.

This chain joins TRBV7-2 and TRBJ1-1; unclear D gene. From germline, CDR1 is SGHTA and CDR2 FQGNSA. The CDR3 totals 12 residues. The V end lost 1 base, the J end lost 7 bases, and 7 bases lay between the germline ends. The CDR3 coding sequence is TGTGCCAGCAGCTTAGTAGGCTTTGAAGCTTTCTTT. Its protein is CASSLVGFEAFF.

This clonotype was found a few times. The rearrangement uses TRBV28 and TRBJ1-5, with D possibly TRBD1 on 5 matching bases. CDR1 is MDHEN, CDR2 SYDVKM, per germline. The CDR3 loop spans 15 amino acids. V dropped 3 bases and J dropped 4 bases, with 13 bases sitting between them. CDR3 nucleotide sequence: TGTGCCAGCAGTTTCCTCGACGGGACTAATCAGCCCCAGCATTTT. Protein: CASSFLDGTNQPQHF. Looking up the rest from reference TRBV28 and TRBJ1-5 gives the full variable domain: DVKVTQSSRYLVKRTGEKVFLECVQDMDHENMFWYRQDPGLGLRLIYFSYDVKMKEKGDIPEGYSVSREKKERFSLILESASTNQTSMYLCASSFLDGTNQPQHFGDGTRLSIL.

This clonotype was recorded a few times. This chain links TRBV19 with TRBJ1-3; maybe TRBD1 (6 bases). V was pared by 7 bases and J by 0 bases, with 10 bases between. Germline loops: CDR1 LNHDA, CDR2 SQIVND (reference sequence). This CDR3 contains 14 residues. CDR3 protein: CASIGRGSGNTIYF. In DNA, the CDR3 is TGTGCCAGTATCGGCAGGGGCTCTGGAAACACCATATATTTT.

This clonotype was found a few times. The genes are TRBV20-1 and TRBJ1-2; D unclear. Trimming took 1 base from V and 3 from J, leaving 3 bases between them. Looked up from germline, CDR1 is DFQATT and CDR2 is SNEGSKA (reference sequence). This CDR3 has 11 residues. The CDR3: CSARGHYGYTF. The DNA for the CDR3 is TGCAGTGCTAGAGGTCACTATGGCTACACCTTC.

This chain links TRBV29-1 with TRBJ1-4; D is possibly TRBD1 (6 bases). Looked up from germline, CDR1 is SQVTM and CDR2 is ANQGSEA. The CDR3 extends over 16 amino acids. Trimming removed 7 bases from V and 0 bases from J, with 18 bases in between. The CDR3 coding sequence is TGCAGCGCCGGGGGGCAGGGGCGCTCAACTAATGAAAAACTGTTTTTT. It yields the protein CSAGGQGRSTNEKLFF.